The present T cell receptor (beta chain) was sequenced within a study of blood T cell repertoires in COVID-19. Clones were sequenced by immunoSEQ multiplex PCR, and TCRdb holds only the in-frame ones, with some missing. Here the sample spans hundreds of thousands of clones, 90% being singletons. This clone was seen only once. The germline V gene encodes CDR1 SNHLY and CDR2 FYNNEI. This CDR3 is built from 14 residues. The V end lost 2 bases, the J end lost 8 bases, and 13 bases lay between the germline ends. Participant-reported clinical history was the basis for cohort assignment. The chain couples TRBV2 to TRBJ1-5; D remains ambiguous. The receptor was isolated from a man aged 25 to 45 who had been exposed to COVID-19. Sequencing was performed on PBMCs or T cells enriched from blood (not recorded which). In DNA, the CDR3 is TGTGCCAGCAGTGAATTACAGCCCTATGAGCCCCAGCATTTT. Encoded protein: CASSELQPYEPQHF.